This T cell receptor (beta chain) was observed in a study of blood T cells in healthy people across ages. Together with a sample-barcoded 5' primer, a J-beta primer mix was included in a second PCR lasting roughly 6 to 12 cycles. TCRdb ran MiXCR on the 5' RACE reads and lists one entry per CDR3 protein. The sample includes roughly 800,000 distinct CDR3 sequences, just under 25% of them seen just once. This CDR3 has 16 amino acids. Trimming at V came to 0 bases and at J to 6 bases, leaving 5 bases not matched to a gene. Germline values: CDR1 LGHNA, CDR2 YSLEER. This sample also belongs to another study, concerning T cells of mothers and their children.

Sequenced sample: blood. The sequence was obtained from a boy between 10 and 17 years old in good health. J is TRBJ2-1 and V is TRBV4-3; 10 bases are a match to TRBD2. CDR3 sequence reads: CASSQDGVAGGNEQFF. CDR3 nucleotide sequence: TGCGCCAGCAGCCAAGATGGGGTAGCGGGAGGCAATGAGCAGTTCTTC.